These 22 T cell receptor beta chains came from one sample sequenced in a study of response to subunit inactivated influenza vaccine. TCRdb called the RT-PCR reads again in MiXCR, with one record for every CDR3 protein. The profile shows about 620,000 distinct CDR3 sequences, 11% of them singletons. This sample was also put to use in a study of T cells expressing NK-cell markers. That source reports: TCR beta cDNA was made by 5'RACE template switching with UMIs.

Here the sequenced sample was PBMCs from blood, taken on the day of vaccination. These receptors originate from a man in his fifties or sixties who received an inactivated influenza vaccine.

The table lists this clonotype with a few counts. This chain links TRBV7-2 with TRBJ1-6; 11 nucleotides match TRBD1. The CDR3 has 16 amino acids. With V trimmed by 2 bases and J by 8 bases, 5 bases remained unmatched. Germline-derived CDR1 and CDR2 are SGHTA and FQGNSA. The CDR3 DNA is TGTGCCAGCAGCTTAAGGGGACAGGGGGTTTATTCACCCCTCCACTTT. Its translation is CASSLRGQGVYSPLHF.

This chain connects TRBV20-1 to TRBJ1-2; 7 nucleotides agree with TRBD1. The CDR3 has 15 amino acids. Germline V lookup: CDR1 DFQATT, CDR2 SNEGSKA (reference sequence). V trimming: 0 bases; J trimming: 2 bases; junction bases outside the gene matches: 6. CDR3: CSARDSRRGNYGYTF. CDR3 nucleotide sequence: TGCAGTGCTAGAGATTCCCGCAGGGGGAACTATGGCTACACCTTC.

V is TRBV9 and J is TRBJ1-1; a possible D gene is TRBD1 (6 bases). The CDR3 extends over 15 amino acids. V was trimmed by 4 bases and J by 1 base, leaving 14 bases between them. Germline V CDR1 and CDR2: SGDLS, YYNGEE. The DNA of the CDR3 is TGTGCCAGCAGCAGGGGGTCAGTCCCGAACACTGAAGCTTTCTTT. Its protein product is CASSRGSVPNTEAFF. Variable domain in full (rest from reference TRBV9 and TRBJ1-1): DSGVTQTPKHLITATGQRVTLRCSPRSGDLSVYWYQQSLDQGLQFLIQYYNGEERAKGNILERFSAQQFPDLHSELNLSSLELGDSALYFCASSRGSVPNTEAFFGQGTRLTVV.

As DNA, the CDR3 is TGTGCCATCAGTTCAGGGGGCGCCGGTTCACCCCTCCACTTT. It codes for CAISSGGAGSPLHF. The chain links TRBV10-3 to TRBJ1-6; 8 nucleotides match TRBD1. J gave up 9 bases and V 5 bases, and 6 bases lay outside the gene matches. The germline V gene encodes CDR1 ENHRY and CDR2 SYGVKD. CDR3 length: 14 amino acids.

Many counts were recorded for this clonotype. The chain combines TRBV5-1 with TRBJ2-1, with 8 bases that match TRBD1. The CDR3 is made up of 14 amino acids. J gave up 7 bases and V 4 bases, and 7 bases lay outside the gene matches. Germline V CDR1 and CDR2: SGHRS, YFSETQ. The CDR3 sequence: CASSHDRGGNEQFF. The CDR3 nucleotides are TGCGCCAGCAGCCACGACAGGGGAGGTAATGAGCAGTTCTTC.

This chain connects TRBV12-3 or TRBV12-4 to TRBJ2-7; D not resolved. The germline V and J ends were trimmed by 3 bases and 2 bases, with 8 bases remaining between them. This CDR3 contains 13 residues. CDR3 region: CASSFRSTYEQYF. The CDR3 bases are TGTGCCAGCAGTTTCCGTAGTACCTACGAGCAGTACTTC.

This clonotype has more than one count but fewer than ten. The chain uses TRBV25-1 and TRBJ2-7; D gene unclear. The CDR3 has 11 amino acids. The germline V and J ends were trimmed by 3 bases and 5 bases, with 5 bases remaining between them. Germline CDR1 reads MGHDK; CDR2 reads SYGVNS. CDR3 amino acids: CASSDHNEQYF. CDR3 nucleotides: TGTGCCAGCAGTGATCACAACGAGCAGTACTTC.

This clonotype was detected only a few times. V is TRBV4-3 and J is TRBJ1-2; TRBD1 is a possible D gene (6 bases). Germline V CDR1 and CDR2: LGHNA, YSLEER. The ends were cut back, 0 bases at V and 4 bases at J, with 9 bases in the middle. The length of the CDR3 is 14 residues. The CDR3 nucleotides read TGCGCCAGCAGCCAAGAGGGGGGGCTCTATGGCTACACCTTC. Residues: CASSQEGGLYGYTF.

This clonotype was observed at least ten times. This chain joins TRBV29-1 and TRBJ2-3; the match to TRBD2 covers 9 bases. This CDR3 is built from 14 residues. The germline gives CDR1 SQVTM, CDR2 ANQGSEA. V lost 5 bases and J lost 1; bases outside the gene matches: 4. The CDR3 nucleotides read TGCAGCGTTCTGAGCGGGGGGCGCACAGATACGCAGTATTTT. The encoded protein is CSVLSGGRTDTQYF.

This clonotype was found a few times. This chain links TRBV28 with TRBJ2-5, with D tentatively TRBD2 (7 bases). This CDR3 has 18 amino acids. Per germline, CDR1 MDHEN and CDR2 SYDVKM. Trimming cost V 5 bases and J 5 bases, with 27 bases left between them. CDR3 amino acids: CASSHPLGGRRMGETQYF. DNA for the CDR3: TGTGCCAGCAGTCACCCCTTGGGGGGGCGCAGAATGGGTGAGACCCAGTACTTC.

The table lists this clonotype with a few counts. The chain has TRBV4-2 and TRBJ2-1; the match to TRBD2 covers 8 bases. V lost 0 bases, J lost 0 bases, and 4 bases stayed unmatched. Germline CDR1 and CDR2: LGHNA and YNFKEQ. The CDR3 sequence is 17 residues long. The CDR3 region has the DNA TGTGCCAGCAGCCAAGATAGCGGGGCCTACTCCTACAATGAGCAGTTCTTC. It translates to CASSQDSGAYSYNEQFF.

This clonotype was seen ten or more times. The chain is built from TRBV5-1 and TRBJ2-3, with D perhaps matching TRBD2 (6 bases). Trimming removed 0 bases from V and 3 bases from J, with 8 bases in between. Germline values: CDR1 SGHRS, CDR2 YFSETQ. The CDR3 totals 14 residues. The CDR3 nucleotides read TGCGCCAGCAGCTTGGGACTAGAAACAGATACGCAGTATTTT. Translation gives CASSLGLETDTQYF.

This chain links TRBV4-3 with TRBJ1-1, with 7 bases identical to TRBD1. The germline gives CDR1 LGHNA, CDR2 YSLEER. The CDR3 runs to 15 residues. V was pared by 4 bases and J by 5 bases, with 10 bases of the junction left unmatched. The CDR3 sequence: CASSPSLDRRTEAFF. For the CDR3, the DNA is TGCGCCAGCAGCCCCTCTTTGGACAGGAGAACTGAAGCTTTCTTT.

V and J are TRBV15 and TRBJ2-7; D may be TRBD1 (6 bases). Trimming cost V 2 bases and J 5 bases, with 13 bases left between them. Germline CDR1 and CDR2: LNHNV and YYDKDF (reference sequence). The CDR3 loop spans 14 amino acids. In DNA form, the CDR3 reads TGTGCCACCAGCAGATACAGGGATGCGAACGAGCAGTACTTC. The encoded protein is CATSRYRDANEQYF. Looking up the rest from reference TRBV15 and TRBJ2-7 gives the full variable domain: DAMVIQNPRYQVTQFGKPVTLSCSQTLNHNVMYWYQQKSSQAPKLLFHYYDKDFNNEADTPDNFQSRRPNTSFCFLDIRSPGLGDTAMYLCATSRYRDANEQYFGPGTRLTVT.

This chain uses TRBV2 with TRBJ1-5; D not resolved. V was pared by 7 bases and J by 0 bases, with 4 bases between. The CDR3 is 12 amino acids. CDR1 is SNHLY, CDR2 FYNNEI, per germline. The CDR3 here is CASKNSNQPQHF. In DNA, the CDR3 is TGTGCCAGCAAGAATAGCAATCAGCCCCAGCATTTT.

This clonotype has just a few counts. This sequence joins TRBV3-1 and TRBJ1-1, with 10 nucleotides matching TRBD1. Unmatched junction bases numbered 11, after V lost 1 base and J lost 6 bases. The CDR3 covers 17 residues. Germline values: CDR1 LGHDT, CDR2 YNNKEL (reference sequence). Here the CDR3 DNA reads TGTGCCAGCAGCCAAGCCCTGACAGGGGGCAGGGGGTCTGAAGCTTTCTTT. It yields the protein CASSQALTGGRGSEAFF.

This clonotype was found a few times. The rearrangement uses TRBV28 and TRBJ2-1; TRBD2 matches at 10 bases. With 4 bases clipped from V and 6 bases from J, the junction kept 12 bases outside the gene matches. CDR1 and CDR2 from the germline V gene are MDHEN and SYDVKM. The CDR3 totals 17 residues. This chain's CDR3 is CASSSYWTSGGVNEQFF. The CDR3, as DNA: TGTGCCAGCAGTTCTTATTGGACTAGCGGAGGAGTCAATGAGCAGTTCTTC. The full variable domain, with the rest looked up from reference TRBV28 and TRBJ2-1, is DVKVTQSSRYLVKRTGEKVFLECVQDMDHENMFWYRQDPGLGLRLIYFSYDVKMKEKGDIPEGYSVSREKKERFSLILESASTNQTSMYLCASSSYWTSGGVNEQFFGPGTRLTVL.

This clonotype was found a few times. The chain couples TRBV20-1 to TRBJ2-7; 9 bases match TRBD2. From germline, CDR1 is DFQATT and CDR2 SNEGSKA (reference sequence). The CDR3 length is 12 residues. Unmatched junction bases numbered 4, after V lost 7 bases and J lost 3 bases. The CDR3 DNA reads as TGCAGTGTAGCGGGAGCCTTCTACGAGCAGTACTTC. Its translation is CSVAGAFYEQYF.

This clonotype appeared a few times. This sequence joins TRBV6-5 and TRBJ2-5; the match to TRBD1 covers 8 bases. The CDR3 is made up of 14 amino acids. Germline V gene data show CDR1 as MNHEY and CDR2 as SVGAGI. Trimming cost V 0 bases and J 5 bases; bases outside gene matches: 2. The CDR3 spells CASSYSTGAETQYF. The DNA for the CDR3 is TGTGCCAGCAGTTACTCGACAGGGGCGGAGACCCAGTACTTC.

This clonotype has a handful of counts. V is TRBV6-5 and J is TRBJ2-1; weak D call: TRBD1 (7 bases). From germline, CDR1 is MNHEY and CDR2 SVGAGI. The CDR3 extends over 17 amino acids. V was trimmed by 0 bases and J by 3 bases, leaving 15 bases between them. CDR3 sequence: CASSYSPEGTVYNEQFF. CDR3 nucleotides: TGTGCCAGCAGTTACTCGCCGGAGGGGACAGTCTACAATGAGCAGTTCTTC.

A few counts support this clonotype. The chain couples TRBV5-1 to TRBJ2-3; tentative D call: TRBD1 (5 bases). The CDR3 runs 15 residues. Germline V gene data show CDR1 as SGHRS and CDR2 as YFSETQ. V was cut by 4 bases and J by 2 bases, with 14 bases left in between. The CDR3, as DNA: TGCGCCAGCAGCGCTGGGGCAGGAGCCACAGATACGCAGTATTTT. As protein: CASSAGAGATDTQYF.

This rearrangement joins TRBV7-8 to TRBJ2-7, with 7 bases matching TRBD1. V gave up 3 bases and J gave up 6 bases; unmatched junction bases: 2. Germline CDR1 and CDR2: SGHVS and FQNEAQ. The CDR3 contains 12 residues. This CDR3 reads CASSFTGAEQYF. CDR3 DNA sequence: TGTGCCAGCAGCTTCACAGGGGCCGAGCAGTACTTC.